This TCR beta chain was recorded in a study of graft-versus-host responses after intestinal transplantation. Only in-frame clones appear in the TCRdb table, and some are missing; sequencing was by immunoSEQ multiplex PCR. This sample has around 25,000 clones, with approximately 83% found just once. This TCR came from a human patient who received an intestinal transplant, so some T cells may come from the graft donor. The sequences come from PBMCs, collected approximately 450 days after intestinal transplant.

CDR3 region: CASSFGTAYNEKLFF. CDR3 coding DNA: TGCGCCAGCAGCTTCGGGACAGCTTATAATGAAAAACTGTTTTTT. This chain uses TRBV5-1 with TRBJ1-4, with TRBD1 matching over 7 bases. Germline V gives CDR1 SGHRS, CDR2 YFSETQ. There are 15 residues in the CDR3. V shed 2 bases, J shed 4 bases, and the junction held 5 bases outside the gene matches. The whole variable domain, remainder taken from reference TRBV5-1 and TRBJ1-4, is KAGVTQTPRYLIKTRGQQVTLSCSPISGHRSVSWYQQTPGQGLQFLFEYFSETQRNKGNFPGRFSGRQFSNSRSEMNVSTLELGDSALYLCASSFGTAYNEKLFFGSGTQLSVL.